The sequence of this TCR beta chain was determined in a study of blood T cells in healthy people across ages. Study overall: Per every two T cells, about one barcoded beta molecule was captured by template switching.

A note on this clonotype: Its target is not known.

The V and J ends lost 5 bases and 7 bases respectively, with 14 bases between them. The CDR3 is 13 residues long. No fewer than 5.5 micrograms of total RNA were isolated from every sample. Sample-barcoded 5' priming and a J-beta primer mix drove a second PCR of 7 to 11 cycles. TCRdb redid the calling of the 5' RACE reads with MiXCR, one entry per CDR3 protein. The sample consists of 1.5 million to 2 million distinct CDR3 sequences, about 50% of them appearing once. Broader study findings: Relative to aged donors, long-lived donors carried more naive CD4+ cells and displayed higher diversity.

This TCR came from a woman aged 35 to 49 in good health. Sequenced sample: blood. The rearrangement links TRBV12-3 or TRBV12-4 to TRBJ2-5, with D maybe TRBD1 (6 bases). The CDR3 is CASSNRQTGTQYF. CDR3 in DNA: TGTGCCAGCAGTAATCGACAGACAGGGACCCAGTACTTC.